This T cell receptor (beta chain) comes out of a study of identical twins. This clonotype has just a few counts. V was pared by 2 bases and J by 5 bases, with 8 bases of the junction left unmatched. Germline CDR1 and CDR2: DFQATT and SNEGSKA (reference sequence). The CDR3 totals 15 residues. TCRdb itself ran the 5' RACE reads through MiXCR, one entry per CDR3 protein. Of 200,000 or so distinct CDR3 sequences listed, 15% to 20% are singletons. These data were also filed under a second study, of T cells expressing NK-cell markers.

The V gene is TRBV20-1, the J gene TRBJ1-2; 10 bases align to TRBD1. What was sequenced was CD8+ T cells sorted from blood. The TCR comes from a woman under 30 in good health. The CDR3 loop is CSARTGQGGNYGYTF. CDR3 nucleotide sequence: TGCAGTGCTAGAACAGGACAGGGGGGAAATTATGGCTACACCTTC.